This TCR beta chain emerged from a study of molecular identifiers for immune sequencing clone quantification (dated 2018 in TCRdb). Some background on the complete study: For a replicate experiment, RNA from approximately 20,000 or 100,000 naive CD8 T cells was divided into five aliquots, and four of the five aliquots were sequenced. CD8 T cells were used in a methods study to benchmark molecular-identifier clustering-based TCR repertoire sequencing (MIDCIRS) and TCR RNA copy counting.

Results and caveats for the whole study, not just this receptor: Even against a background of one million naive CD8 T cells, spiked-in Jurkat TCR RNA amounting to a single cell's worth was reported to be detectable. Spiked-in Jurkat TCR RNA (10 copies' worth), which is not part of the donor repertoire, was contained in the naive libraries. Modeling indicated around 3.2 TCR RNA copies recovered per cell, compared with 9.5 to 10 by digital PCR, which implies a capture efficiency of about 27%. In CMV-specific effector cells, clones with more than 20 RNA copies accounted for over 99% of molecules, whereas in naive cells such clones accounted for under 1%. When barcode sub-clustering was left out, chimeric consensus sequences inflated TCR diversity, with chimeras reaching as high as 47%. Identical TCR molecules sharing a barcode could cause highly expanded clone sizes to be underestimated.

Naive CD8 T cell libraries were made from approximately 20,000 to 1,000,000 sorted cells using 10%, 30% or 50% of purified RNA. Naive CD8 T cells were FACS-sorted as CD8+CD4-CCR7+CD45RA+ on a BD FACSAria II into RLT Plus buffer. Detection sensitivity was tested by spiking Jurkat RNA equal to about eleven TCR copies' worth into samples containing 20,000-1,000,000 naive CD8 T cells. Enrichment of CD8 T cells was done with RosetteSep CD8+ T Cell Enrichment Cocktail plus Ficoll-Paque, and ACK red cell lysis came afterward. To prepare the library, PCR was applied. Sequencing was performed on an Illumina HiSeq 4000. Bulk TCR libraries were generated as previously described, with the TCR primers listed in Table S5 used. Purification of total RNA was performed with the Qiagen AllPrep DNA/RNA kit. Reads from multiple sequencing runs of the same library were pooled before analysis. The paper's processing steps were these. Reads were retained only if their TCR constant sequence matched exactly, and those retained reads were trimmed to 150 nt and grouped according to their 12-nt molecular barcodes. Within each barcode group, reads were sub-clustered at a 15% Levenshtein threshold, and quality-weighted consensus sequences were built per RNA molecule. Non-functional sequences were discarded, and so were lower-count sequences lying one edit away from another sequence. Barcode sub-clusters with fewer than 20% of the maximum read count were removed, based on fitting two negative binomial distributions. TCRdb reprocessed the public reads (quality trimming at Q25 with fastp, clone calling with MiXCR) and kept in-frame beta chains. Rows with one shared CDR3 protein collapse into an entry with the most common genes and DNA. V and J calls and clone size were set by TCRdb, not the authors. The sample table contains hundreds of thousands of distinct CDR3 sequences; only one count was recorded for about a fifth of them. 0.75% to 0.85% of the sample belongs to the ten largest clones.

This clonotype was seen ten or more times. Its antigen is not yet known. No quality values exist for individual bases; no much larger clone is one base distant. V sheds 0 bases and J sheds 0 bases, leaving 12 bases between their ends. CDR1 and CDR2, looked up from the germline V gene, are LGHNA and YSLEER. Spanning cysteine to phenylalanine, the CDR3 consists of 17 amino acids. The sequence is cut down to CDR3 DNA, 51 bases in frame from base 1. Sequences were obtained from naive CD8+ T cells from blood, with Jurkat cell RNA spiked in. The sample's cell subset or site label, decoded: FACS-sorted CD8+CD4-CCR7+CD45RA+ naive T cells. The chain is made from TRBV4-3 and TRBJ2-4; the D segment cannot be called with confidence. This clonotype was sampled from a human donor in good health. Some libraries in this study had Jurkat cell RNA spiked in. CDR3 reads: CASSQDRYAGAKNIQYF. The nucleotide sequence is TGCGCCAGCAGCCAAGATCGATACGCAGGAGCCAAAAACATTCAGTACTTC.